Shown below are 13 T cell receptor beta chains from a single sample sequenced in a study of T cell responses to AZD1222 COVID-19 vaccine. TCRdb's copy holds only in-frame clones and misses some; the assay was immunoSEQ multiplex PCR. Among about 120,000 clones listed, 85% to 90% were seen once. The specimen comprised peripheral blood, sampled on day 0 of AZD1222 vaccination. All receptors derive from an adult in good health.

This clone was observed a single time. V and J are TRBV28 and TRBJ1-4; 8 bases are shared with TRBD1. J gave up 2 bases and V 5 bases, and 7 bases lay outside the gene matches. This CDR3 is built from 16 residues. The germline CDR1 and CDR2 sequences are MDHEN and SYDVKM. CDR3 sequence: CASSLWTGTTNEKLFF. CDR3 nucleotide sequence: TGTGCCAGCAGTCTTTGGACAGGGACGACTAATGAAAAACTGTTTTTT.

The CDR3 DNA reads TGCAGCGTTGAAGATCGTTCCTATGGCTACACCTTC. Translated, it gives CSVEDRSYGYTF. This chain connects TRBV29-1 to TRBJ1-2; D call uncertain. V lost 0 bases and J lost 4, with 6 bases in between. Germline V gene lookup returns CDR1 SQVTM and CDR2 ANQGSEA. The CDR3 consists of 12 residues.

The chain has TRBV11-2 and TRBJ1-2, with D possibly TRBD1 on 5 matching bases. V shed 4 bases and J shed 4 bases, with 19 bases lying between them. From germline, CDR1 is SGHAT and CDR2 FQNNGV. The CDR3 length is 16 residues. The CDR3 is CASSSPSAGRGYGYTF. In nucleotides, the CDR3 is TGTGCCAGCAGCTCCCCATCGGCAGGGAGGGGCTATGGCTACACCTTC.

This chain uses TRBV12-3 or TRBV12-4 with TRBJ2-2; no clear D. The V end lost 5 bases, the J end lost 3 bases, and 7 bases lay between the germline ends. The CDR3 contains 13 residues. Here the CDR3 reads CASSLLHTGELFF. CDR3 nucleotides: TGTGCCAGCAGTCTACTCCACACCGGGGAGCTGTTTTTT.

This chain uses TRBV19 with TRBJ1-6; D is ambiguous. Looked up from germline, CDR1 is LNHDA and CDR2 is SQIVND (reference sequence). Between the trimmed V and J ends, which lost 6 bases and 7 bases, there was a span of 10 bases. The CDR3 loop spans 13 amino acids. The CDR3 region is CASSPSGNSPLHF. DNA of the CDR3: TGTGCCAGTAGCCCCAGCGGAAATTCACCCCTCCACTTT.

The CDR3 DNA reads as TGTGCCAGCAGCTCGCAGGGGGGGGCCAACACTGAAGCTTTCTTT. Translation: CASSSQGGANTEAFF. J is TRBJ1-1 and V is TRBV7-2; 7 bases line up with TRBD1. Losses at the gene ends were 4 bases for V and 2 bases for J; bases not matched to a gene: 7. CDR3 size: 15 residues. CDR1 is SGHTA and CDR2 is FQGNSA in the germline V gene. The full variable domain, its missing parts supplied by reference TRBV7-2 and TRBJ1-1, is GAGVSQSPSNKVTEKGKDVELRCDPISGHTALYWYRQSLGQGLEFLIYFQGNSAPDKSGLPSDRFSAERTGGSVSTLTIQRTQQEDSAVYLCASSSQGGANTEAFFGQGTRLTVV.

The rearrangement uses TRBV28 and TRBJ2-1; TRBD1 matches at 8 bases. Losses at the gene ends were 5 bases for V and 2 bases for J; bases not matched to a gene: 5. Per the germline V gene, CDR1 is MDHEN and CDR2 is SYDVKM. The CDR3 spans 15 residues. CDR3 protein: CASSPGQGPYNEQFF. The CDR3, as DNA: TGTGCCAGCAGTCCAGGACAGGGACCCTACAATGAGCAGTTCTTC.

The chain is built from TRBV6-2 or TRBV6-3 and TRBJ2-1; 11 nucleotides agree with TRBD2. This CDR3 has 21 residues. Germline V lookup: CDR1 MNHEY, CDR2 SVGEGT. Germline trimming cut 2 bases from V and 0 bases from J; bases unmatched to any gene: 15. The CDR3, as DNA: TGTGCCAGCAGTTACCCCCAGGGGCTAGCGGGAGGTCCGAGCTCCTACAATGAGCAGTTCTTC. It encodes CASSYPQGLAGGPSSYNEQFF.

The chain joins TRBV18 to TRBJ2-1; TRBD2 matches 10 bases. V trimming: 0 bases; J trimming: 10 bases; junction bases outside the gene matches: 6. The CDR3 runs to 15 residues. Germline V gene data show CDR1 as KGHSH and CDR2 as LQKENI. CDR3 in amino acids: CASSPPSLAGAEQFF. The CDR3 region has the DNA TGTGCCAGCTCACCACCAAGTCTAGCGGGGGCCGAGCAGTTCTTC.

The chain combines TRBV28 with TRBJ1-2; 9 positions match TRBD1. The CDR3 runs 14 residues. Germline V gives CDR1 MDHEN, CDR2 SYDVKM. Trimming cost V 8 bases and J 8 bases; bases outside gene matches: 12. The CDR3 loop reads CASRAPGQGEGYTF. CDR3 nucleotide sequence: TGTGCCAGCCGGGCCCCGGGACAGGGTGAGGGCTACACCTTC.

The chain uses TRBV3-1 (or the pseudogene TRBV3-2) and TRBJ1-1; D is uncertain. Deletions cut 1 base from V and 7 bases from J, with 7 bases between. Germline lookup yields CDR1 LGHDT and CDR2 YNNKEL (reference sequence). The CDR3 has 12 residues. In DNA, the CDR3 is TGTGCCAGCAGCCAAGGAAGAGGTGAAGCTTTCTTT. Protein: CASSQGRGEAFF.

The rearrangement joins TRBV19 to TRBJ2-2; 8 bases match TRBD1. CDR3 length: 14 amino acids. V shed 2 bases and J 6 bases; nucleotides not matched to a gene: 2. Germline V gene data show CDR1 as LNHDA and CDR2 as SQIVND (reference sequence). In nucleotides, the CDR3 is TGTGCCAGTAGTATACAGGGGGCGCCCGGGGAGCTGTTTTTT. Amino acid sequence: CASSIQGAPGELFF.

This clone was detected once. The chain recombines TRBV19 with TRBJ1-5, with 7 bases that match TRBD1. The germline gives CDR1 LNHDA, CDR2 SQIVND (reference sequence). The ends lost 4 bases at V and 7 bases at J; junction bases unmatched: 4. This CDR3 region has 13 residues. CDR3: CASSRQGGQPQHF. Written as DNA, the CDR3 is TGTGCCAGTAGTAGACAGGGAGGGCAGCCCCAGCATTTT.